This T cell receptor (beta chain) was captured in a study of blood T cell repertoires in COVID-19. In the study overall: Spain, Italy and the United States supplied samples that represented acute and convalescent COVID-19. The analysed material was cDNA or gDNA that came from T cells, B-cell-depleted T cells, or PBMCs.

Germline V gene data show CDR1 as KGHSH and CDR2 as LQKENI. The CDR3 is 15 amino acids. V shed 0 bases and J shed 5 bases, with 13 bases lying between them. Original methodology: Estimation of nucleated cell counts was performed using reference gene primer amplification. Libraries were prepared by immunoSEQ multiplex PCR; TCRdb keeps only in-frame clonotypes and omits some of them. V and J calls and clone size are as listed in that table; D and trimming were resolved from the DNA. The data show around 250,000 clones, 70% to 90% seen once. This clone was observed a handful of times. Sequencing was performed on peripheral blood. The V call is TRBV18, the J call TRBJ1-1, with D unclear. The clonotype was recovered from a man in his sixties with acute or convalescent COVID-19. CDR3 amino acids: CASSPPSLVRTEAFF. The CDR3 DNA follows: TGTGCCAGCTCACCACCGAGCTTGGTGAGGACTGAAGCTTTCTTT.